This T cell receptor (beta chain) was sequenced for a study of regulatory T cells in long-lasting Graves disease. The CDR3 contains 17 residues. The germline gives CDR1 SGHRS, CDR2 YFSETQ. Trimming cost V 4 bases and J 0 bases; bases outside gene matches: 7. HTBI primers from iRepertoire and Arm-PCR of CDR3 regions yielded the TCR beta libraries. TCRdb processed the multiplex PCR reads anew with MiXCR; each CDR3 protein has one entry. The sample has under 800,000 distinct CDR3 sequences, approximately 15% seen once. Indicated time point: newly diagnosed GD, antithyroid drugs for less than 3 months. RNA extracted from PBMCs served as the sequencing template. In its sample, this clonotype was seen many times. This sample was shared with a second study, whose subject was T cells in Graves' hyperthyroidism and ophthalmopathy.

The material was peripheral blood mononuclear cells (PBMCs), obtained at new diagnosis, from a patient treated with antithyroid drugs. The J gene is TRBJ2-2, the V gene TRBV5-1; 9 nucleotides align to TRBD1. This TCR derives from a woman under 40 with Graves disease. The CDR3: CASSPLTGGANTGELFF. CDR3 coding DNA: TGCGCCAGCAGCCCACTAACAGGGGGCGCGAACACCGGGGAGCTGTTTTTT.